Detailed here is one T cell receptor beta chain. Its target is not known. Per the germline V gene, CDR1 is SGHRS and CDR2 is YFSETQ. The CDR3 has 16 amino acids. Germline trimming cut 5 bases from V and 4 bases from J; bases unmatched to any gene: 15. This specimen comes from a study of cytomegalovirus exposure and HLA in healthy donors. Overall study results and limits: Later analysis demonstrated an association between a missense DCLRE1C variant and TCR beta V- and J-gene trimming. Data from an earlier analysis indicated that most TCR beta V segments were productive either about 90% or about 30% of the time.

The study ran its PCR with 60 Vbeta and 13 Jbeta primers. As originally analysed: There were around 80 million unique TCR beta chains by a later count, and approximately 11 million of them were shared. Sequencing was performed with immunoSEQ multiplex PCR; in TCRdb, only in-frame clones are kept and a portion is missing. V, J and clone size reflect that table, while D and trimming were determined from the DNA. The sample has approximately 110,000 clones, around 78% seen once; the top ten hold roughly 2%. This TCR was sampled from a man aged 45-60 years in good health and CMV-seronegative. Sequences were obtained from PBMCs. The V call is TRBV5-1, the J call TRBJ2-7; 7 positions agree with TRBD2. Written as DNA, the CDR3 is TGCGCCAGCAGTCCAACAGCCTCGGGGGAGGGATACGAGCAGTACTTC. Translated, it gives CASSPTASGEGYEQYF.